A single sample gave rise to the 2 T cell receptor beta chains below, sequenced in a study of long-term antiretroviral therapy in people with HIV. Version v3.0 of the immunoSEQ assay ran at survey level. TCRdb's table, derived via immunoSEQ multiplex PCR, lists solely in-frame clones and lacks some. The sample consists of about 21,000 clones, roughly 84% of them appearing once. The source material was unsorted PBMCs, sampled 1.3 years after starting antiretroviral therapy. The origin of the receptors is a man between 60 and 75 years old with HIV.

The CDR3 loop reads CASSEAGQARAETQYF. The CDR3 DNA reads TGTGCCAGCAGTGAAGCGGGCCAGGCCCGCGCGGAGACCCAGTACTTC. The chain uses TRBV6-1 and TRBJ2-5; D remains ambiguous. Germline V gene sequence: CDR1 MNHNS, CDR2 SASEGT. This CDR3 spans 16 amino acids. V gave up 0 bases and J gave up 5 bases, with 16 bases separating them.

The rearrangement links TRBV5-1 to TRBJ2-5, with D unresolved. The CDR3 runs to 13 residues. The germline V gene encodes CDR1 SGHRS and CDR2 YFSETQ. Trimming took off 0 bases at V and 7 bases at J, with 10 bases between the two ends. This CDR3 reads CASSLADSPTQYF. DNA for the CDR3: TGCGCCAGCAGCTTGGCAGATAGCCCGACCCAGTACTTC.